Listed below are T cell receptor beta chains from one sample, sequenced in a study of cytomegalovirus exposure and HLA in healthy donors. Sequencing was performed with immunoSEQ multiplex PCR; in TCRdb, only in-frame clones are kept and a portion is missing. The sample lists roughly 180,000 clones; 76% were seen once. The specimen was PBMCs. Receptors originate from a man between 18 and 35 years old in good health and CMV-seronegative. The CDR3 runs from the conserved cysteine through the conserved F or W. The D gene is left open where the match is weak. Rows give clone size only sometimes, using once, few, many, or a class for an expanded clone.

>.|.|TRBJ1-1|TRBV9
TGTGCCAGCAGCGTAGTGGTGGCAGGGGAGTCTAAAGCTTTCTTT
CASSVVVAGESKAFF
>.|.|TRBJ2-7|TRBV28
TGTGCCAGCAGACAAGACTACGAGCAGTACTTC
CASRQDYEQYF
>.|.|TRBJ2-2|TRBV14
TGTGCCAGCAGCTCGGGCGGGGAGCTGTTTTTT
CASSSGGELFF
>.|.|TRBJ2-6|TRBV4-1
TGCGCCAGCAGCCAAGCTTTCGGGACTGGGGCCAACGTCCTGACTTTC
CASSQAFGTGANVLTF
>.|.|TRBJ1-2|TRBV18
TGTGCCAGCTCATCTGACGGGGGAGAAGGTGGCTACACCTTC
CASSSDGGEGGYTF
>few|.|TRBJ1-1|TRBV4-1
TGCGCCAGCAGCCAAGATGGGTGGGGGCTGGGAACTGAAGCTTTCTTT
CASSQDGWGLGTEAFF
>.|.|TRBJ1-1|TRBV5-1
TGCGCCAGCAGCGTCAGAGGGCCAGTGAACACTGAAGCTTTCTTT
CASSVRGPVNTEAFF
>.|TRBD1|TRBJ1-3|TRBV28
TGTGCCAGCAGATTTAGGTCAGGGGGCGGCGGGAACACCATATATTTT
CASRFRSGGGGNTIYF
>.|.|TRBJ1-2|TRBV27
TGTGCCAGCAGTTTGGGGGGGTTGAAGGGCTACACCTTC
CASSLGGLKGYTF
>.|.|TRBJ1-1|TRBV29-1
TGCAGCGTTGCCCGGGGGAAGGGAACTGAAGCTTTCTTT
CSVARGKGTEAFF
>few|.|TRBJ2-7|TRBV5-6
TGTGCCAGCAGCACCGGGACTCTCCTCGGGGAGCAGTACTTC
CASSTGTLLGEQYF
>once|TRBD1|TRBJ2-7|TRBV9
TGTGCCAGCAGCCCAGGGACAGGGACCTACGAGCAGTACTTC
CASSPGTGTYEQYF
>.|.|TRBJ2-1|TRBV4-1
TGCGCCAGCAGCCAAGATCTCGCGGGCGCTAACTACAATGAGCAGTTCTTC
CASSQDLAGANYNEQFF
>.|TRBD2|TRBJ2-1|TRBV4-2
TGTGCCAGCGGGCGGCGGGAGGGAGTGTCCTACAATGAGCAGTTCTTC
CASGRREGVSYNEQFF
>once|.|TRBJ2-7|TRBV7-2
TGTGCCAGCAGCTCCCTAGGGGTCATACAGTACTTC
CASSSLGVIQYF
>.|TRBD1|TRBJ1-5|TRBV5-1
TGCGCCAGCTCCCAGGGGGAGAGCAATCAGCCCCAGCATTTT
CASSQGESNQPQHF
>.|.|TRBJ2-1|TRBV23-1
TGCGCCAGCAGTCGGGGTAGCGCAAACAATGAGCAGTTCTTC
CASSRGSANNEQFF
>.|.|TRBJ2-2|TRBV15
TGTGCCACCAGTACAGGGAGCACCGGGGAGCTGTTTTTT
CATSTGSTGELFF